These T cell receptor beta chains were read from a single sample in a study of blood T cell repertoires in COVID-19. Profiled with immunoSEQ multiplex PCR; TCRdb holds only in-frame clones, not every one. Of 90,000 to 150,000 clones in the sample, 79% were seen once. Specimen: peripheral blood. The receptors originated from a woman at least 80 years old with acute or convalescent COVID-19. CDR3s include the opening cysteine and the closing phenylalanine or tryptophan. The order of the fields is V gene, clone size, J gene, D gene, CDR3 DNA, CDR3 protein. A D gene is named only where the DNA matches it firmly. Not every row has a clone size; where given, it reads once, few, many or a size class.

>TRBV29-1|-|TRBJ1-3|TRBD1
TGCAGCGCAATGTGGTCGTGGGACAGGGGGCCTGGAAACACCATATATTTT
CSAMWSWDRGPGNTIYF
>TRBV4-3|-|TRBJ1-2|TRBD1
TGCGCCAGCAGCCAAGCAGGGACAGGGGCTGGCTACACCTTC
CASSQAGTGAGYTF
>TRBV5-4|-|TRBJ1-4|-
TGTGCCAGCAGTGGACACCCCAGAGATGAAAAACTGTTTTTT
CASSGHPRDEKLFF
>TRBV5-1|-|TRBJ1-1|TRBD1
TGCGCCAGCAGCTCCAGGGGGCGATTCGTTCAGAACACTGAAGCTTTCTTT
CASSSRGRFVQNTEAFF
>TRBV4-3|-|TRBJ1-2|-
TGCGCCAGCAGCCAAGAGCGGGGGGCTGGAGGCTACACCTTC
CASSQERGAGGYTF
>TRBV10-2|-|TRBJ1-2|-
TGCGCCAGCAGTCGGACAGTTCACGGACTTCATGGCTACACCTTC
CASSRTVHGLHGYTF
>TRBV2|-|TRBJ1-1|TRBD1
TGTGCCAGCACCCCCGAGGAAGGGGGCTACACTGAAGCTTTCTTT
CASTPEEGGYTEAFF
>TRBV2|-|TRBJ1-4|-
TGTGCCAGCAGTGCCTATAATGAAAAACTGTTTTTT
CASSAYNEKLFF
>TRBV6-4|-|TRBJ1-3|-
TGTGCCAGCACCCAATCCTTGGGCCCTGGAAACACCATATATTTT
CASTQSLGPGNTIYF
>TRBV29-1|-|TRBJ1-1|-
TGCAGCGTTGCGACAGATGACACTGAAGCTTTCTTT
CSVATDDTEAFF
>TRBV19|-|TRBJ1-1|TRBD1
TGTGCCACGCACCACCGACAGGGGACTGAAGCTTTCTTT
CATHHRQGTEAFF
>TRBV28|-|TRBJ1-6|-
TGTGCCAGCAGCCAGGGTGGCCCATTCAGGTCCCTCCACTTT
CASSQGGPFRSLHF
>TRBV5-8|-|TRBJ2-3|TRBD2
TGTGCCAGCAGCTCTCACCGGGGGGGAGATACGCAGTATTTT
CASSSHRGGDTQYF
>TRBV5-6|few|TRBJ1-2|-
TGTGCCAGCAGCCTAGCGGGGATGGGGGGCTACACCTTC
CASSLAGMGGYTF
>TRBV6-2/TRBV6-3|-|TRBJ1-6|-
TGTGCCAGCAGTTTGACAGGACTTTCACCCCTCCACTTT
CASSLTGLSPLHF
>TRBV7-2|-|TRBJ2-1|-
TGTGCCAGCAGCTTAACCGGGAAAAATGAGCAGTTCTTC
CASSLTGKNEQFF
>TRBV19|-|TRBJ2-1|-
TGTGCCAGTAGTACGGGCAGGGGAGTTTTCGATGAGCAGTTCTTC
CASSTGRGVFDEQFF
>TRBV6-1|-|TRBJ2-5|-
TGTGCCAGCAGTGAAGGGGCTAGCCCTTTGGGAGAGACCCAGTACTTC
CASSEGASPLGETQYF
>TRBV4-2|few|TRBJ2-3|TRBD1
TGTGCCAGCAGCCAAGGATTTACAGGGGGACAGTATTTT
CASSQGFTGGQYF
>TRBV7-5|-|TRBJ2-7|-
TGTGCCAGAAGCGCCCCGGGACAGGGTGTCCACGAGCAGTACTTC
CARSAPGQGVHEQYF
>TRBV4-2|-|TRBJ1-5|TRBD1
TGTGCCAGCAGCCAAGGGGCTGTGTCACAGGGGCCATTTCACTATAGCAATCAGCCCCAGCATTTT
CASSQGAVSQGPFHYSNQPQHF
>TRBV28|-|TRBJ1-5|-
TGTGCCAGCACCCTCTCCCTTGCAGTTGAGCCCCAGCATTTT
CASTLSLAVEPQHF
>TRBV27|-|TRBJ1-5|-
TGTGCCAGCAGTTCCAGGGTTAATCAGCCCCAGCATTTT
CASSSRVNQPQHF
>TRBV18|-|TRBJ2-2|-
TGTGCCAGCTCACCAGTAGGGGCCGGGGAGCTGTTTTTT
CASSPVGAGELFF
>TRBV5-5|-|TRBJ1-3|-
TGTGCCAGCAGCTTGTACCAGGGAGGCTCTGGAAACACCATATATTTT
CASSLYQGGSGNTIYF
>TRBV2|-|TRBJ2-3|TRBD1
TGTGCCAGCAGACCACAGGGGGTGGGAACAGATACGCAGTATTTT
CASRPQGVGTDTQYF
>TRBV5-6|-|TRBJ2-2|TRBD1
TGTGCCAGCAGCCGACAGGGGGCGACCGGGGAGCTGTTTTTT
CASSRQGATGELFF
>TRBV5-8|-|TRBJ2-2|TRBD1
TGTGCCAGCAGCCGGGACAGGGTAGAAACCGGGGAGCTGTTTTTT
CASSRDRVETGELFF
>TRBV5-4|-|TRBJ2-1|TRBD2
TGTGCCAGCTTCCCTAGCGGGGGGACTTACTCCTACAATGAGCAGTTCTTC
CASFPSGGTYSYNEQFF
>TRBV7-2|-|TRBJ1-5|-
TGTGCCAGCAGCTCTGACACCTGGGCCCAGCATTTT
CASSSDTWAQHF
>TRBV5-4|few|TRBJ2-2|-
TGTGCCAGCAGCTTGGATCTAAACACCGGGGAGCTGTTTTTT
CASSLDLNTGELFF
>TRBV18|-|TRBJ2-7|TRBD1
TGTGCCAGCTCACTAGGGAACAGGGGGCTCGAGCAGTACTTC
CASSLGNRGLEQYF
>TRBV27|-|TRBJ2-1|TRBD1
TGTGCCAGCAGTTTCGGTAGGACAGGGATCAATGAGCAGTTCTTC
CASSFGRTGINEQFF
>TRBV7-2|-|TRBJ1-4|-
TGTGCCAGCAGCCCGGGTGGTGGTCGGGAAAAACTGTTTTTT
CASSPGGGREKLFF
>TRBV5-1|-|TRBJ2-2|-
TGCGCCAGCAGCTTAGTACGGCCACCGGGGACCGGGGAGCTGTTTTTT
CASSLVRPPGTGELFF
>TRBV2|-|TRBJ2-1|TRBD2
TGTGCCAGCAGTGCCCTAGGACTAGAAGGCAATGAGCAGTTCTTC
CASSALGLEGNEQFF
>TRBV5-1|-|TRBJ1-2|TRBD1
TGCGCCAGCAGCTTGGGCCCCGGGACAGGGGACAACTATGGCTACACCTTC
CASSLGPGTGDNYGYTF
>TRBV11-1|-|TRBJ2-5|-
TGTGCCAGCAGCTTAGTGGGACTGCCGGGGACCCAGTACTTC
CASSLVGLPGTQYF
>TRBV9|-|TRBJ1-3|-
TGTGCCAGCACCGCATGCAAGGGGTCCCTTTTCTCTGGAAACACCATATATTTT
CASTACKGSLFSGNTIYF
>TRBV28|-|TRBJ1-1|-
TGTGCCACCTCAGTTTGGGCAGAGAACACTGAAGCTTTCTTT
CATSVWAENTEAFF
>TRBV7-3|once|TRBJ2-1|TRBD2
TGTGCCAGCAGCTTAGTTTTGGGCGGGAGTCGGGAGCAGTTCTTC
CASSLVLGGSREQFF
>TRBV11-1|-|TRBJ1-3|-
TGTGCCAGCAGCTCGAGGTTTCGACGTCGTGATAACACCATATATTTT
CASSSRFRRRDNTIYF
>TRBV24-1|few|TRBJ1-5|-
TGTGCCACCAGTGATTTGGGTAGCCTGCATAGCAATCAGCCCCAGCATTTT
CATSDLGSLHSNQPQHF
>TRBV6-2/TRBV6-3|-|TRBJ2-1|-
TGTGCCAGCAGCCCCCGGAGAAATGAGCAGTTCTTC
CASSPRRNEQFF
>TRBV6-4|-|TRBJ1-1|TRBD1
TGTGCCAGCAGGATGACAGGGAGCACTGAAGCTTTCTTT
CASRMTGSTEAFF
>TRBV4-3|-|TRBJ1-2|-
TGCGCCAGCAGCAAAAACAGGGATGGCTACACCTTC
CASSKNRDGYTF
>TRBV30|-|TRBJ1-2|TRBD1
TGTGCCTGGAAGGTAACCGGGACAGGGGCGATCTATGGCTACACCTTC
CAWKVTGTGAIYGYTF
>TRBV4-3|-|TRBJ2-1|TRBD2
TGCGCCAGCAGCCAAGACCCTCCCCTTAGCGGGGGGGCCCACAATGAGCAGTTCTTC
CASSQDPPLSGGAHNEQFF
>TRBV3-1/TRBV3-2|-|TRBJ1-5|-
TGTGCCAGCAGCCAAGGGGGCAGCAATCAGCCCCAGCATTTT
CASSQGGSNQPQHF
>TRBV19|-|TRBJ1-2|-
TGTGCCAGTAGTCTGAGTGGGCTGGCGCAATTC
CASSLSGLAQF
>TRBV19|-|TRBJ2-7|TRBD1
TGTGCCAGTAACGAGGGACAGGGAGGTGCCTACGAGCAGTACTTC
CASNEGQGGAYEQYF
>TRBV10-1|-|TRBJ2-3|TRBD2
TGCGCCAGCAGTGAGTCGAGGGCTAGCGGGGGTTCGGATACGCAGTATTTT
CASSESRASGGSDTQYF
>TRBV19|-|TRBJ1-6|TRBD1
TGTGCCAGTAGTGTCAGACAGGGGGATTCACCCCTCCACTTT
CASSVRQGDSPLHF